These 10 T cell receptor beta chains were sequenced from one sample in a study of early T cells in non-severe SARS-CoV-2 infection. MiXCR, run by TCRdb on the 5' RACE reads, gives a single entry per CDR3 protein. The profile shows tens of thousands of distinct CDR3 sequences, approximately 6.3% of them singletons. Sequences were derived from whole blood, sampled at baseline. All receptors come from an adult who was a healthcare worker with PCR-confirmed SARS-CoV-2 infection or an uninfected control (not recorded which).

This clonotype was counted many times. The chain recombines TRBV5-1 with TRBJ2-2, with D tentatively TRBD2 (6 bases). This CDR3 is built from 15 residues. From germline, CDR1 is SGHRS and CDR2 YFSETQ. V shed 1 base and J shed 0 bases, with 7 bases lying between them. The CDR3: CASSLPGANTGELFF. CDR3 sequence (DNA): TGCGCCAGCAGCTTGCCGGGGGCGAACACCGGGGAGCTGTTTTTT.

This clonotype was recorded a few times. The chain employs TRBV5-5 and TRBJ2-1, with D unresolved. Trimming shortened V by 5 bases and J by 4 bases, and 13 bases separated the two germline ends. This CDR3 contains 14 residues. Germline lookup yields CDR1 SGHKS and CDR2 YYEKEE (reference sequence). CDR3 sequence reads: CASRRTQRYNEQFF. The CDR3 DNA reads TGTGCCAGCAGAAGAACGCAGAGGTACAATGAGCAGTTCTTC. The full variable domain, with the rest looked up from reference TRBV5-5 and TRBJ2-1, is DAGVTQSPTHLIKTRGQQVTLRCSPISGHKSVSWYQQVLGQGPQFIFQYYEKEERGRGNFPDRFSARQFPNYSSELNVNALLLGDSALYLCASRRTQRYNEQFFGPGTRLTVL.

This clonotype was recorded many times. The chain uses TRBV20-1 and TRBJ1-1; the D gene is possibly TRBD1 (5 bases). Germline values: CDR1 DFQATT, CDR2 SNEGSKA (reference sequence). This CDR3 spans 10 amino acids. Trimming took 6 bases from V and 8 from J, leaving 10 bases between them. CDR3 amino acids: CSASGGEAFF. CDR3 in DNA: TGCAGTGCCAGTGGGGGGGAAGCTTTCTTT.

This clonotype came up a few times. V and J are TRBV12-3 or TRBV12-4 and TRBJ2-7; D unclear. Trimming stripped 2 bases from V and 1 base from J, with 12 bases between. The CDR3 is 15 residues long. The CDR3 nucleotides are TGTGCCAGCAGTTTATCGGGTGGACGGTCCTACGAGCAGTACTTC. Encoded protein: CASSLSGGRSYEQYF.

This clonotype was picked up many times. The CDR3 coding sequence is TGTGCCAGCAGCTTGGCTGTGGGAATAAACACTGAAGCTTTCTTT. Translating it yields CASSLAVGINTEAFF. This chain joins TRBV5-5 and TRBJ1-1; D is ambiguous. The CDR3 is made up of 15 amino acids. The V end lost 0 bases, the J end lost 2 bases, and 11 bases lay between the germline ends. Germline V CDR1 and CDR2: SGHKS, YYEKEE (reference sequence).

This clonotype was seen repeatedly, ten times or more. The junction does not match germline at one end; this may be a read error. The chain couples TRBV7-2 to TRBJ2-6, with D maybe TRBD1 (5 bases). This CDR3 has 15 amino acids. Germline assignment: CDR1 SGHTA and CDR2 FQGNSA. The CDR3 spells CASSLVRSGANVLIF. CDR3 sequence (DNA): TGTGCCAGCAGCTTAGTCCGCTCTGGGGCCAACGTCCTGATTTTC.

This clonotype was detected ten times or more. This chain joins TRBV7-6 and TRBJ2-7, with 12 bases matching TRBD2. The CDR3 extends over 19 amino acids. J lost 5 bases, V lost 1 base, and 15 bases had no gene match. The germline V gene encodes CDR1 SGHVS and CDR2 FNYEAQ. DNA of the CDR3: TGTGCCAGCAGCTTAGAGTCCCCTCCTAGCGGGGGGGCGGAAAACGAGCAGTACTTC. Its protein is CASSLESPPSGGAENEQYF.

The rearrangement links TRBV18 to TRBJ1-4; D call uncertain. The CDR3 is 16 residues long. CDR1 is KGHSH and CDR2 is LQKENI in the germline V gene. V lost 4 bases and J lost 0, with 12 bases in between. Here the CDR3 reads CASSLTTPATNEKLFF. The CDR3 coding sequence is TGTGCCAGCTCACTGACGACACCCGCAACTAATGAAAAACTGTTTTTT.

The table lists this clonotype with many counts. This rearrangement joins TRBV12-3 or TRBV12-4 to TRBJ2-3, with TRBD2 identical over 7 bases. V dropped 3 bases and J dropped 6; count of bases not matched to a gene: 6. The CDR3 is 14 residues long. CDR3 bases: TGTGCCAGCAGTTTCGATGCGGGGGTGGATACGCAGTATTTT. Translated, it gives CASSFDAGVDTQYF.

This clonotype was seen a few times. The chain is built from TRBV7-6 and TRBJ2-7; perhaps TRBD1 as D (5 bases). The CDR3 loop spans 16 amino acids. V shed 5 bases and J shed 0 bases, with 17 bases lying between them. CDR1 and CDR2 from the germline V gene are SGHVS and FNYEAQ. The CDR3 coding sequence is TGTGCCAGCAGCAATCCTCCCGACAGCCCCTCCTACGAGCAGTACTTC. This codes for CASSNPPDSPSYEQYF.